A single sample is the source of the 15 T cell receptor beta chains below, sequenced in a study of blood T cell repertoires in COVID-19. Sequenced by immunoSEQ multiplex PCR; TCRdb stores in-frame clones only, minus some. The sample lists approximately 71,000 clones, more than 70% seen once, with approximately 4.1% in the top ten. Sequencing input: peripheral blood. The receptor source for this set is a middle-aged man with acute or convalescent COVID-19.

This rearrangement joins TRBV7-8 to TRBJ2-3; 10 nucleotides match TRBD2. The germline CDR1 and CDR2 sequences are SGHVS and FQNEAQ. The J segment lost 2 bases and the V segment lost 2 bases, leaving 4 bases of the junction unmatched. CDR3 length equals 16 residues. Written as DNA, the CDR3 is TGTGCCAGCAGCTTACCCCTAGCGGGGGCCACAGATACGCAGTATTTT. Its translation is CASSLPLAGATDTQYF.

The DNA for the CDR3 is TGTGCCAGCAGCCCCCAAGGGGGGGGTGGTGAAGCTTTCTTT. Its protein is CASSPQGGGGEAFF. This chain joins TRBV7-3 and TRBJ1-1; a possible D gene is TRBD1 (6 bases). Germline values: CDR1 SGHTA, CDR2 FQGTGA. This CDR3 spans 14 amino acids. V was trimmed by 5 bases and J by 7 bases, leaving 17 bases between them.

The V call is TRBV28, the J call TRBJ1-5, with D tentatively TRBD1 (5 bases). The CDR3 runs 14 residues. V dropped 4 bases and J dropped 3 bases, with 10 bases sitting between them. Germline assignment: CDR1 MDHEN and CDR2 SYDVKM. CDR3 in DNA: TGTGCCAGCAGTTCAAGACAGCTCAATCAGCCCCAGCATTTT. This translates into CASSSRQLNQPQHF.

The rearrangement uses TRBV5-4 and TRBJ2-1; no clear D. The CDR3 has 12 amino acids. Germline assignment: CDR1 SGHNT and CDR2 YYREEE (reference sequence). V lost 2 bases and J 4 bases, leaving 4 bases between the germline ends. The CDR3 is CASSFTYNEQFF. CDR3 sequence (DNA): TGTGCCAGCAGCTTCACTTACAATGAGCAGTTCTTC.

The chain combines TRBV5-1 with TRBJ1-3; D gene uncertain. Germline values: CDR1 SGHRS, CDR2 YFSETQ. V was trimmed by 2 bases and J by 0 bases, leaving 3 bases between them. This CDR3 spans 13 amino acids. CDR3 nucleotides: TGCGCCAGCAGCTTTAGCTCTGGAAACACCATATATTTT. Translated: CASSFSSGNTIYF.

The chain recombines TRBV27 with TRBJ2-5, with D unresolved. The CDR3 loop spans 13 amino acids. The germline V and J ends were trimmed by 5 bases and 3 bases, with 10 bases remaining between them. CDR1 is MNHEY and CDR2 is SMNVEV in the germline V gene (reference sequence). CDR3 sequence (DNA): TGTGCCAGCAGTCCCCCCCCTAAAGAGACCCAGTACTTC. Translation gives CASSPPPKETQYF.

The CDR3 sequence: CASSVQGQPQHF. The DNA of the CDR3 is TGTGCCAGCAGCGTACAGGGGCAGCCCCAGCATTTT. The chain employs TRBV5-6 and TRBJ1-5, with 7 bases matching TRBD1. The CDR3 has 12 residues. The germline V gene has CDR1 SGHDT and CDR2 YYEEEE. Unmatched junction bases numbered 2, after V lost 4 bases and J lost 7 bases. Supplemented by reference TRBV5-6 and TRBJ1-5, the full variable domain reads DAGVTQSPTHLIKTRGQQVTLRCSPKSGHDTVSWYQQALGQGPQFIFQYYEEEERQRGNFPDRFSGHQFPNYSSELNVNALLLGDSALYLCASSVQGQPQHFGDGTRLSIL.

V is TRBV11-2 and J is TRBJ1-2; D possibly corresponds to TRBD1 (6 bases). Germline CDR1 reads SGHAT; CDR2 reads FQNNGV. V lost 0 bases and J lost 3, with 11 bases in between. There are 15 residues in the CDR3. The CDR3 region has the DNA TGTGCCAGCAGCTTAGAATGGGGGCAGGACTATGGCTACACCTTC. Translation: CASSLEWGQDYGYTF.

V is TRBV11-3 and J is TRBJ2-5; possibly TRBD1 for D (6 bases). CDR1 is SGHNT, CDR2 YENEEA, per germline. With 1 base removed from V and 4 bases from J, the gap between germline ends came to 13 bases. The CDR3 is 15 amino acids. CDR3 in DNA: TGTGCCAGCAGCTTAGGGCAAATAGGGGGAGAGACCCAGTACTTC. Its translation: CASSLGQIGGETQYF.

The chain combines TRBV19 with TRBJ1-6; 8 positions match TRBD1. CDR1 is LNHDA, CDR2 SQIVND, per germline (reference sequence). Trimming at V came to 5 bases and at J to 0 bases, leaving 6 bases not matched to a gene. The CDR3 runs 17 residues. CDR3 amino acids: CASSQGAHRSYNSPLHF. CDR3 in DNA: TGTGCCAGTAGTCAGGGGGCCCACCGCTCCTATAATTCACCCCTCCACTTT.

The gene calls are TRBV3-1 (or the pseudogene TRBV3-2) and TRBJ2-3; 10 bases agree with TRBD1. The germline gives CDR1 LGHDT, CDR2 YNNKEL (reference sequence). The CDR3 covers 14 residues. The ends lost 4 bases at V and 5 bases at J; junction bases unmatched: 3. For the CDR3, the DNA is TGTGCCAGCAGCCCGGGACAGGGGTTAGATACGCAGTATTTT. It codes for CASSPGQGLDTQYF.

The chain couples TRBV27 to TRBJ2-7; 10 nucleotides agree with TRBD1. The V gene end was trimmed by 6 bases and the J gene end by 4 bases; junction bases not matched to a gene: 6. Germline values: CDR1 MNHEY, CDR2 SMNVEV (reference sequence). There are 14 residues in the CDR3. This CDR3 is CASSVGTGEYEQYF. The CDR3 nucleotides read TGTGCCAGCAGCGTAGGGACAGGGGAATACGAGCAGTACTTC.

The V and J genes are TRBV4-1 and TRBJ2-5; tentatively, D is TRBD1 (5 bases). Germline-derived CDR1 and CDR2 are MGHRA and YSYEKL. Between the trimmed V and J ends, which lost 0 bases and 5 bases, there was a span of 13 bases. CDR3 length equals 15 residues. The CDR3 loop reads CASSQDFQGYETQYF. The CDR3 DNA reads TGCGCCAGCAGCCAAGACTTCCAGGGTTACGAGACCCAGTACTTC.

This chain uses TRBV7-3 with TRBJ2-1; 12 nucleotides agree with TRBD2. Germline CDR1 is SGHTA and CDR2 is FQGTGA. The CDR3 consists of 15 residues. Trimming removed 4 bases from V and 8 bases from J; junction bases left unmatched: 6. The CDR3 protein is CASSSLAGGPDEQFF. In DNA, the CDR3 is TGTGCCAGCAGCTCTCTAGCGGGAGGGCCGGATGAGCAGTTCTTC.

V and J are TRBV5-1 and TRBJ1-2, with no clear D. Germline V gene lookup returns CDR1 SGHRS and CDR2 YFSETQ. CDR3 length: 13 residues. The ends were cut back, 0 bases at V and 7 bases at J, with 10 bases in the middle. The CDR3 here is CASSLEGSGGYTF. Written as DNA, the CDR3 is TGCGCCAGCAGCTTGGAAGGGAGTGGTGGCTACACCTTC.